This T cell receptor beta chain was found in a study of cytomegalovirus exposure and HLA in healthy donors. Trimming took off 6 bases at V and 0 bases at J, with 24 bases between the two ends. The CDR3 loop spans 19 amino acids. Germline V lookup: CDR1 MDHEN, CDR2 SYDVKM. Primers for the PCR totalled 60 Vbeta and 13 Jbeta. Profiling relied on immunoSEQ multiplex PCR, and the TCRdb table lists in-frame clones only, not all of them. This sample has about 130,000 clones; over 75% occur once, and the top ten carry about 5.3%. Sequenced: PBMCs. This receptor was identified in a man aged 25-40 years in good health and CMV-seronegative. This chain joins TRBV28 and TRBJ2-1, with D maybe TRBD1 (6 bases). DNA for the CDR3: TGTGCCAGCAGCCCCTCGGGTCTGGGACAACAATTCTCCTACAATGAGCAGTTCTTC. Translating gives CASSPSGLGQQFSYNEQFF.